The table lists the clone carrying this TCR beta chain with a count of one. Its antigen is undetermined. This specimen belongs to a study of graft-versus-host responses after intestinal transplantation. Study context: Recipients received multivisceral, liver-intestinal, or isolated intestinal transplants. Findings and caveats of the study: The highest levels of circulating GvH clones went along with early declines in HvG clones after transplant. GvH clonotypes were identified within recipient marrow, with a subset emerging first in ileum or blood.

The table came from immunoSEQ multiplex PCR; TCRdb's copy has only in-frame clones and leaves some out. The sample consists of more than 100,000 clones, 80% to 95% of them appearing once. Germline-derived CDR1 and CDR2 are LNHNV and YYDKDF (reference sequence). This CDR3 comprises 14 residues. V shed 8 bases and J shed 0 bases, with 13 bases lying between them. This TCR derives from a human donor who received an intestinal transplant. This sample comprised unstimulated CD8+ T cells sorted from spleen or lymph node cells, obtained before intestinal transplant. V usage is TRBV15 and J usage is TRBJ1-1, with D tentatively TRBD1 (5 bases). This CDR3 is CATGSGLMNTEAFF. The DNA of the CDR3 is TGTGCCACCGGGTCAGGGTTGATGAACACTGAAGCTTTCTTT.